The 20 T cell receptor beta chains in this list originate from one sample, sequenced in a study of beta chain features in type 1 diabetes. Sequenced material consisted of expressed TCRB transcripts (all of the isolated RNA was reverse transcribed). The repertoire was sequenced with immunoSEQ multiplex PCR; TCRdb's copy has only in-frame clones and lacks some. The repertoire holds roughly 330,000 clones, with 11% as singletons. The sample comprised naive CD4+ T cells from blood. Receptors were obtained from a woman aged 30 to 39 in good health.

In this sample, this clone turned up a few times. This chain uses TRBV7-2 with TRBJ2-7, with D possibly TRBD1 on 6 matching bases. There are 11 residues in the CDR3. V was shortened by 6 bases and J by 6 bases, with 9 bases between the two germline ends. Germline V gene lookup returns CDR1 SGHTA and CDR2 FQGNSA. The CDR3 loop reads CASRSGVEQYF. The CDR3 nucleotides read TGTGCCAGCAGATCAGGGGTCGAGCAGTACTTC.

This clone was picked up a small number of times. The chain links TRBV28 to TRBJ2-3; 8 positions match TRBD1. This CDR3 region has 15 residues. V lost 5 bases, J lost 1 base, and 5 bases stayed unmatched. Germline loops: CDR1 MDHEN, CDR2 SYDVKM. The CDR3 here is CASSEPGQGTDTQYF. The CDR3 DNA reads TGTGCCAGCAGTGAACCGGGACAGGGCACAGATACGCAGTATTTT. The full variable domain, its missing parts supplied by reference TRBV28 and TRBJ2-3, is DVKVTQSSRYLVKRTGEKVFLECVQDMDHENMFWYRQDPGLGLRLIYFSYDVKMKEKGDIPEGYSVSREKKERFSLILESASTNQTSMYLCASSEPGQGTDTQYFGPGTRLTVL.

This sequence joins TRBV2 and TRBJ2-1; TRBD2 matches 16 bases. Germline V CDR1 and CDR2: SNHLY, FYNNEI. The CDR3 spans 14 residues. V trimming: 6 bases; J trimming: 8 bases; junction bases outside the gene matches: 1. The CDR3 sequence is CASRGTSGRDEQFF. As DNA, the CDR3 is TGTGCCAGCAGGGGGACTAGCGGGAGGGATGAGCAGTTCTTC.

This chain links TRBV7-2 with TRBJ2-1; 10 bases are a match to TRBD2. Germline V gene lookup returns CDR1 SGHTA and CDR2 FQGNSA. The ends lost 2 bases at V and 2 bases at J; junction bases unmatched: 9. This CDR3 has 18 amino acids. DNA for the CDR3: TGTGCCAGCAGCTTAAAGGCTAGCGGGAGTATTCCCTACAATGAGCAGTTCTTC. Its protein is CASSLKASGSIPYNEQFF.

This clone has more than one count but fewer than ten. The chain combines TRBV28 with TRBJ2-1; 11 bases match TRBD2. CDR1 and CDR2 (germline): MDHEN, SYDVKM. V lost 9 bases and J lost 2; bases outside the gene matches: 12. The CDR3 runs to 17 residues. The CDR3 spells CASSTGGGLAAYNEQFF. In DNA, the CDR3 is TGTGCCAGTTCGACAGGGGGGGGACTAGCGGCCTACAATGAGCAGTTCTTC.

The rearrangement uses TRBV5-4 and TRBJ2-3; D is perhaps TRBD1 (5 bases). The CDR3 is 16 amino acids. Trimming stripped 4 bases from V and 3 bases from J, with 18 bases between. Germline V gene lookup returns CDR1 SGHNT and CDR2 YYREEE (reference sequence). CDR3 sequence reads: CASSQYTEGVTDTQYF. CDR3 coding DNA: TGTGCCAGCAGCCAATACACGGAAGGGGTGACAGATACGCAGTATTTT. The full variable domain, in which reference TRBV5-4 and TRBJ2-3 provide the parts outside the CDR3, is ETGVTQSPTHLIKTRGQQVTLRCSSQSGHNTVSWYQQALGQGPQFIFQYYREEENGRGNFPPRFSGLQFPNYSSELNVNALELDDSALYLCASSQYTEGVTDTQYFGPGTRLTVL.

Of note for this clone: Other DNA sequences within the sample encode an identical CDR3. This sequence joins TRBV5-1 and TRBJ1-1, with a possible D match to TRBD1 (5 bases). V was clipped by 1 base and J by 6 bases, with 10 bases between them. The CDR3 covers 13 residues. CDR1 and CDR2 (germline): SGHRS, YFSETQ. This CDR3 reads CASSLSGISEAFF. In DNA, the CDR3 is TGCGCCAGCAGCTTGTCAGGGATCTCTGAAGCTTTCTTT.

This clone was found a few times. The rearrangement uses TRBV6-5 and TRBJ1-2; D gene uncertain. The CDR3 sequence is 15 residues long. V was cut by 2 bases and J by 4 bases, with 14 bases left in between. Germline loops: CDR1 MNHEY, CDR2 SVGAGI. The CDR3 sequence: CASSYNGGPIYGYTF. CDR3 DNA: TGTGCCAGCAGTTACAATGGAGGCCCAATCTATGGCTACACCTTC.

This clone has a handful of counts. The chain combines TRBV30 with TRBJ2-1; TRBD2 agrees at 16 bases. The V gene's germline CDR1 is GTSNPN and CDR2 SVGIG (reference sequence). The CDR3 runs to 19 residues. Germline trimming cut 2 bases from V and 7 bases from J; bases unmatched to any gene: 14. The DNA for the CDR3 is TGTGCCTGGAGTCCACATCGGGGACTAGCGGGAGGGCCGGGGAATGAGCAGTTCTTC. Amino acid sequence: CAWSPHRGLAGGPGNEQFF.

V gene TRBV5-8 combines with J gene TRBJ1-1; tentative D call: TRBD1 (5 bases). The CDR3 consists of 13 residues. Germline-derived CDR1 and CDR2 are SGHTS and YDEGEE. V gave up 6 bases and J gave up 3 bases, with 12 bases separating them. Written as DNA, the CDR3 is TGTGCCAGCATGCAGGGTTTGGACACTGAAGCTTTCTTT. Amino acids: CASMQGLDTEAFF.

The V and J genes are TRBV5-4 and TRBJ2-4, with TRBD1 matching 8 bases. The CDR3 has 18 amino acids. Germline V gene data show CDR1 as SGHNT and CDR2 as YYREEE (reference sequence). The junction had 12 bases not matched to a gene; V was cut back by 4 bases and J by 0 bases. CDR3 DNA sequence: TGTGCCAGCAGCCCAGGACAGGGTACCAGATTAGCCAAAAACATTCAGTACTTC. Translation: CASSPGQGTRLAKNIQYF. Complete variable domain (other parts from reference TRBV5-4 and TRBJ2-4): ETGVTQSPTHLIKTRGQQVTLRCSSQSGHNTVSWYQQALGQGPQFIFQYYREEENGRGNFPPRFSGLQFPNYSSELNVNALELDDSALYLCASSPGQGTRLAKNIQYFGAGTRLSVL.

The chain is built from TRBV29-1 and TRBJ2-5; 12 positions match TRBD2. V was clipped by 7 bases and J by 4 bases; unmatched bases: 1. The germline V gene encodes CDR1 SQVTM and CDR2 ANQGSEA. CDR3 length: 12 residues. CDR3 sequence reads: CSGGLAGETQYF. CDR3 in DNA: TGCAGCGGGGGACTAGCGGGAGAGACCCAGTACTTC.

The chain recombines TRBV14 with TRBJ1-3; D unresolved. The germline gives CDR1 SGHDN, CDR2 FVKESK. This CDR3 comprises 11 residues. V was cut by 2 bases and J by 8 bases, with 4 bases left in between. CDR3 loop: CASSQQYTIYF. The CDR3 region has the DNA TGTGCCAGCAGCCAACAATACACCATATATTTT.

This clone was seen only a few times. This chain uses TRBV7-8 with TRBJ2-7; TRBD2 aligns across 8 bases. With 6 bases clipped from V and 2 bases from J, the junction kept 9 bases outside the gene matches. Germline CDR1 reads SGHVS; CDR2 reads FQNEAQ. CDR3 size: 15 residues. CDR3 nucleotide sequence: TGTGCCAGCAGGCGGGTGGGTAGCGGGACCTACGAGCAGTACTTC. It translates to CASRRVGSGTYEQYF.

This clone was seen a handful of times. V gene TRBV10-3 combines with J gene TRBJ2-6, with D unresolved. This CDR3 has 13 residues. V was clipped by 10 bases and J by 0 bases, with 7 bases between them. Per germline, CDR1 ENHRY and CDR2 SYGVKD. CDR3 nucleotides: TGTGCCACAACATACTCTGGGGCCAACGTCCTGACTTTC. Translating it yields CATTYSGANVLTF.

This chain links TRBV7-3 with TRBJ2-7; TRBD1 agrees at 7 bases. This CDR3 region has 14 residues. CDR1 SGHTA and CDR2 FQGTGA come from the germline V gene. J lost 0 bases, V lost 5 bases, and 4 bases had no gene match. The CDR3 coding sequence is TGTGCCAGCAGCCAGGGGGTAAGCTCCTACGAGCAGTACTTC. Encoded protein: CASSQGVSSYEQYF.

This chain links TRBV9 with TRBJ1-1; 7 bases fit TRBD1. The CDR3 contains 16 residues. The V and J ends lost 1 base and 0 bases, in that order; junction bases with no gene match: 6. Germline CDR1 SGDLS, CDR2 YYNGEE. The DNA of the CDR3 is TGTGCCAGCAGCGTAACCTTGACAGGGTTGAACACTGAAGCTTTCTTT. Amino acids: CASSVTLTGLNTEAFF. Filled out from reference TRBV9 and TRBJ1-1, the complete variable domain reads DSGVTQTPKHLITATGQRVTLRCSPRSGDLSVYWYQQSLDQGLQFLIQYYNGEERAKGNILERFSAQQFPDLHSELNLSSLELGDSALYFCASSVTLTGLNTEAFFGQGTRLTVV.

The CDR3 loop is CASSVEGDRAAFF. Written as DNA, the CDR3 is TGTGCCAGCAGCGTAGAAGGTGACAGGGCGGCTTTCTTT. The rearrangement links TRBV9 to TRBJ1-1; TRBD1 matches at 7 bases. The CDR3 is 13 residues long. Germline V lookup: CDR1 SGDLS, CDR2 YYNGEE. With V trimmed by 0 bases and J by 11 bases, 7 bases remained unmatched.

CDR3 DNA sequence: TGTGCCAGCAGTAGGGGTCAGGACTACGAGCAGTACTTC. It yields the protein CASSRGQDYEQYF. The gene calls are TRBV28 and TRBJ2-7, with D tentatively TRBD1 (5 bases). V was pared by 5 bases and J by 3 bases, with 11 bases between. Germline-derived CDR1 and CDR2 are MDHEN and SYDVKM. This CDR3 is 13 amino acids long.

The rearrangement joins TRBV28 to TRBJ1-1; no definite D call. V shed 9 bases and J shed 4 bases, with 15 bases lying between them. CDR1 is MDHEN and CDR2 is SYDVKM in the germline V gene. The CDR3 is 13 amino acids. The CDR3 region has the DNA TGTGCCAGAGCCGGTCGGCCGGGCACTGAAGCTTTCTTT. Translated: CARAGRPGTEAFF. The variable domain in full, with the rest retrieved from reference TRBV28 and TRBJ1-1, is DVKVTQSSRYLVKRTGEKVFLECVQDMDHENMFWYRQDPGLGLRLIYFSYDVKMKEKGDIPEGYSVSREKKERFSLILESASTNQTSMYLCARAGRPGTEAFFGQGTRLTVV.